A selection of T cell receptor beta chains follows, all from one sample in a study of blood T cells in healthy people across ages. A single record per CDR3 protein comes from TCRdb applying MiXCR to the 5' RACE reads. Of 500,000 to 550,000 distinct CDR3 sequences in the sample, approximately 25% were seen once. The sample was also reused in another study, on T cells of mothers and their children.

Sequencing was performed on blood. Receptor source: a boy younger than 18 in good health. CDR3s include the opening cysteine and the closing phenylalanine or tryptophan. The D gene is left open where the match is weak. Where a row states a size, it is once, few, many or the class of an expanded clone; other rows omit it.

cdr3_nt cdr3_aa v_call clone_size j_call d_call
TGTGCCAGCTCACCATCGGGTACCGGGGAGCTGTTTTTT CASSPSGTGELFF TRBV18 many TRBJ2-2 .
TGTGCCAGCAGCCCCGACGGCGGAAGCACAGATACGCAGTATTTT CASSPDGGSTDTQYF TRBV2 few TRBJ2-3 .
TGCGCCAGCAGCCAAGAATGGGGAGGCCTGCAGCCCCAGCATTTT CASSQEWGGLQPQHF TRBV4-3 few TRBJ1-5 .
TGTGCCACCAGCAGAGTCCCAGGGGGACACCTTAGCACAGATACGCAGTATTTT CATSRVPGGHLSTDTQYF TRBV15 . TRBJ2-3 TRBD1
TGTGCCAGCAGCCGACGACAGGGGGTCAAAAACATTCAGTACTTC CASSRRQGVKNIQYF TRBV3-1 . TRBJ2-4 TRBD1
TGTGCCAGTAGACATCCAGGGGCCCGGGATGGCTACACCTTC CASRHPGARDGYTF TRBV19 . TRBJ1-2 .
TGTGCCAGCAGTTCTCATCAGGGACAGGGGGCTCAAGAGACCCAGTACTTC CASSSHQGQGAQETQYF TRBV6-9 few TRBJ2-5 TRBD1
TGTGCCAGCAGTCGGGAGGCCTTACCAACTAATGAAAAACTGTTTTTT CASSREALPTNEKLFF TRBV28 . TRBJ1-4 .
TGCGCCAGCAGCTTGGACGGCGGGAGTAGCACAGATACGCAGTATTTT CASSLDGGSSTDTQYF TRBV5-1 . TRBJ2-3 TRBD2
TGTGCCAGCACTCTCAGCGGTTACACCGGGGAGCTGTTTTTT CASTLSGYTGELFF TRBV28 . TRBJ2-2 .
TGTGCCAGCAGCCCTCGAAAGAGCCTCGGGGAGACCCAGTACTTC CASSPRKSLGETQYF TRBV3-1 few TRBJ2-5 .
TGCAGCGTTGAAGTAACTGTCCCAGGGCGGCTGAACACTGAAGCTTTCTTT CSVEVTVPGRLNTEAFF TRBV29-1 . TRBJ1-1 .
TGTGCCTGGGGGGGACTTAACAATGAGCAGTTCTTC CAWGGLNNEQFF TRBV30 . TRBJ2-1 .
TGCAGCGTTGGGGGGTACTCTGGGGCCAACGTCCTGACTTTC CSVGGYSGANVLTF TRBV29-1 many TRBJ2-6 .
TGCGCCAGCAGCCAAGGGGGACAGGGGGAAGAGACCCAGTACTTC CASSQGGQGEETQYF TRBV5-1 . TRBJ2-5 TRBD1
TGCGCCAGCAGCTTCGGGGGTTCTTACAATGAGCAGCTCTTC CASSFGGSYNEQLF TRBV5-1 . TRBJ2-1 .
TGTGCCACCAGTGGAGGACTAGGGGGTAGAGAGACCCAGTACTTC CATSGGLGGRETQYF TRBV24-1 . TRBJ2-5 .
TGTGCCAGCAGGCCGGGGACACCCTACTCTGGGGCCAACGTCCTGACTTTC CASRPGTPYSGANVLTF TRBV6-2/TRBV6-3 . TRBJ2-6 .
TGTGCCAGCAGTTCCTCACATTCCGCAGCCTACGAGCAGTACTTC CASSSSHSAAYEQYF TRBV12-3/TRBV12-4 few TRBJ2-7 .
TGTGCCAGCAGACCCGACATCATCTATGAGCAGTTCTTC CASRPDIIYEQFF TRBV6-5 few TRBJ2-1 .
TGCAGCGTGGCGGGACAGGGGGTCTACAATGAGCAGTTCTTC CSVAGQGVYNEQFF TRBV29-1 . TRBJ2-1 TRBD1
TGTGCCAGCAGGTGGGGCAGGCGCTCTGGGGCCAACGTCCTGACTTTC CASRWGRRSGANVLTF TRBV12-3/TRBV12-4 . TRBJ2-6 .
TGCGCCAGCAGCTCAGAAGGACAGGCCTGGGGGGAAGCTTTCTTT CASSSEGQAWGEAFF TRBV5-1 few TRBJ1-1 TRBD1
TGTGCCAGCAGCGGAAAAGGGACAAGTGTAATAGAAAAACTGTTTTTT CASSGKGTSVIEKLFF TRBV7-8 few TRBJ1-4 .
TGTGCCAGCAGTTACTTCGGACTAGCGGGTACAGATACGCAGTATTTT CASSYFGLAGTDTQYF TRBV6-5 . TRBJ2-3 TRBD2
TGTGCCACCAGAGCGTACAGGGGCGCCAAAAACATTCAGTACTTC CATRAYRGAKNIQYF TRBV15 . TRBJ2-4 TRBD1
TGCAGTGCTAGACCCACGGGACAGGGACGTCAGCCCCAGCATTTT CSARPTGQGRQPQHF TRBV20-1 . TRBJ1-5 TRBD1
TGTGCCAGCAGCTTGGGACAGGGGGACCGCGTCTTT CASSLGQGDRVF TRBV7-9 few TRBJ1-1 TRBD1
TGCAGTGCCACCGGGACTAGCGGGGCTACCTACAATGAGCAGTTCTTC CSATGTSGATYNEQFF TRBV20-1 . TRBJ2-1 TRBD2
TGCGCCAGCAGCTTGGGGGTCAGTGCCCAAGAGACCCAGTACTTC CASSLGVSAQETQYF TRBV5-1 . TRBJ2-5 .
TGTGCCAGCGCTGGGGGGTGGAGGCCCCAGCATTTT CASAGGWRPQHF TRBV6-2/TRBV6-3 . TRBJ1-5 .
TGTGCCAGCAGCTTATTGGGGCAGGATAGGTTCTTC CASSLLGQDRFF TRBV7-3 . TRBJ2-1 .
TGCAGTGCCGCACCCCCGGGGCGCGAAGTAGAAGCTTTCTTT CSAAPPGREVEAFF TRBV20-1 few TRBJ1-1 .
TGTGCCAGCAGTGAGACCGGGACACCAAACTACGAGCAGTACTTC CASSETGTPNYEQYF TRBV7-9 . TRBJ2-7 .
TGTACCAGCAGCCAAGGGACTAGTATGTTCTACGAGCAGTACTTC CTSSQGTSMFYEQYF TRBV3-1 . TRBJ2-7 TRBD2
TGTGCCAGCAGCCTAAGAGTGGAGTGGTACATTCAGTACTTC CASSLRVEWYIQYF TRBV3-1 many TRBJ2-4 .
TGTGCCAGCAGAGCAGGGACAGGCTGGAACATTCAGTACTTC CASRAGTGWNIQYF TRBV2 few TRBJ2-4 TRBD1
TGTGCCAGCAGCCTAAGCCGGACAGGGCTAAATGAAAAACTGTTTTTT CASSLSRTGLNEKLFF TRBV7-6 . TRBJ1-4 TRBD1
TGCAGTGGCCGGTGGCTCTCATCCTACAATGAGCAGTTCTTC CSGRWLSSYNEQFF TRBV20-1 . TRBJ2-1 .
TGTGCCAGCAGTTACTCAACGGGACTGAGCTCTGGAAACACCATATATTTT CASSYSTGLSSGNTIYF TRBV6-2/TRBV6-3 few TRBJ1-3 .
TGTGCCAGCAGCCAACGAGGGACATCTAACTATGGCTACACCTTC CASSQRGTSNYGYTF TRBV3-1 . TRBJ1-2 .
TGTGCCAGCAGCCACGCCGGACAGCGGAACACTGAAGCTTTCTTT CASSHAGQRNTEAFF TRBV11-2 once TRBJ1-1 .
TGTGCCAGCAGCTCAACAAAAGCAACCGGGGGCTTCCCTGGGGCCAACGTCCTGACTTTC CASSSTKATGGFPGANVLTF TRBV7-9 few TRBJ2-6 .
TGTGCCAGCAGCTCCGGGACCCCGAATGAGCAGTTCTTC CASSSGTPNEQFF TRBV7-2 . TRBJ2-1 .
TGCGCCAGCCGCTTCTCGACAGTGAACACCGGGGAGCTGTTTTTT CASRFSTVNTGELFF TRBV4-1 . TRBJ2-2 .
TGTGCCAGCAGCTCCGACGGATTCTATGGCTACACCTTC CASSSDGFYGYTF TRBV7-8 . TRBJ1-2 .
TGTGCCAGCAGAGCCGGGACAGGGAACACCGGGGAGCTGTTTTTT CASRAGTGNTGELFF TRBV28 . TRBJ2-2 TRBD1
TGTGCCAGCAACCAGGACCGTTACACAGATACGCAGTATTTT CASNQDRYTDTQYF TRBV2 few TRBJ2-3 .
TGTGCCATCCGTGACGTGGACGCTAACACCGGGGAGCTGTATTTT CAIRDVDANTGELYF TRBV10-3 . TRBJ2-2 .
TGTGCCAGCAGCTTAACTCCAGGGCCCCAGGACACCATATATTTT CASSLTPGPQDTIYF TRBV7-2 . TRBJ1-3 .
TGCGCCAGCAGCTTGGATGGGACGCCCAGGGCTTCACCCCCCCACTTT CASSLDGTPRASPPHF TRBV5-1 few TRBJ1-6 .
TGTGCCAGCAGAGAGCGGGTAAGCTCCTACGAGCAGTACTTC CASRERVSSYEQYF TRBV6-2/TRBV6-3 few TRBJ2-7 .
TGTGCCTGGAGTCCCCGCGGGCGAACCTACGAGCAGTACTTC CAWSPRGRTYEQYF TRBV30 . TRBJ2-7 .
TGTGCCAGCAGTTCGCCGACTAGCCCAGATTCCTACAATGAGCAGTTCTTC CASSSPTSPDSYNEQFF TRBV28 . TRBJ2-1 TRBD2
TGTGCCAGCAGCTCAAGTGTGGGGACAGCCTTTATGAACACTGAAGCTTTCTTT CASSSSVGTAFMNTEAFF TRBV5-5 . TRBJ1-1 TRBD1